These 30 T cell receptor beta chains share one sample of origin, sequenced in a study of T cells in Graves' hyperthyroidism and ophthalmopathy. There were TCR beta CDR3 regions amplified from RNA transcripts. The HTBI set primed first-round TCR CDR3 RT-PCR. From the multiplex PCR reads, TCRdb called clonotypes with MiXCR, one entry per CDR3 protein. The table includes 550,000 to 850,000 distinct CDR3 sequences, 18% detected once. The sequenced sample consisted of blood. These TCRs come from a woman aged 45-65 years with Graves' hyperthyroidism that later progressed to Graves' ophthalmopathy.

This clonotype was observed a few times. The rearrangement links TRBV20-1 to TRBJ1-6; D is uncertain. The germline CDR1 and CDR2 sequences are DFQATT and SNEGSKA (reference sequence). The CDR3 loop spans 13 amino acids. V shed 6 bases and J shed 11 bases, with 17 bases lying between them. The CDR3 DNA sequence: TGCAGTGCCCAACCGAGGGAAAAGGCACCCCTCCACTTT. Translating it yields CSAQPREKAPLHF.

In this sample, this clonotype turned up many times. This chain uses TRBV19 with TRBJ2-1; no definite D call. This CDR3 contains 15 residues. V was trimmed by 3 bases and J by 4 bases, leaving 13 bases between them. CDR1 is LNHDA, CDR2 SQIVND, per germline (reference sequence). This CDR3 reads CASSIVAETYNEQFF. For the CDR3, the DNA is TGTGCCAGTAGTATCGTGGCCGAAACATACAATGAGCAGTTCTTC.

In DNA form, the CDR3 reads TGTGCCAGCACCAAACTCGGACGGACAGGGGGTTATGGCTACACCTTC. It specifies CASTKLGRTGGYGYTF. The V call is TRBV7-2, the J call TRBJ1-2, with 10 nucleotides matching TRBD1. Trimming cost V 7 bases and J 5 bases; bases outside gene matches: 13. This CDR3 is 16 amino acids long. Looked up from germline, CDR1 is SGHTA and CDR2 is FQGNSA.

Regarding this clonotype: A much more abundant neighbour one base away suggests this may be a read error. The rearrangement joins TRBV13 to TRBJ1-2; D perhaps matches TRBD1 (5 bases). The germline V gene encodes CDR1 PRHDT and CDR2 FYEKMQ (reference sequence). The CDR3 spans 14 residues. The CDR3 region is CAGSGGRPDYGYTF. The DNA for the CDR3 is TGTGCCGGCAGCGGGGGACGACCAGACTATGGCTACACCTTC.

The chain combines TRBV12-3 or TRBV12-4 with TRBJ1-4; maybe TRBD1 (5 bases). The V gene lost 6 bases and the J gene lost 8 bases, with 25 bases spanning the gap. The length of the CDR3 is 17 residues. The CDR3 here is CASSKDRSPPGWEKLFF. The CDR3 nucleotides are TGTGCCAGCAGCAAAGACAGATCTCCCCCCGGTTGGGAAAAACTGTTTTTT.

A few counts support this clonotype. CDR3 amino acids: CSAVHTSGYYNEQFF. The CDR3 nucleotides read TGCAGTGCCGTACATACTAGCGGATACTACAATGAGCAGTTCTTC. The rearrangement uses TRBV20-1 and TRBJ2-1; 8 bases are shared with TRBD2. The V gene's germline CDR1 is DFQATT and CDR2 SNEGSKA (reference sequence). V was clipped by 6 bases and J by 3 bases; unmatched bases: 10. The CDR3 spans 15 residues.

As concerns this clonotype: At one boundary the junction diverges from the germline segment, which might be a read error. J is TRBJ1-1 and V is TRBV5-1; perhaps TRBD1 as D (5 bases). This CDR3 has 12 amino acids. Germline V lookup: CDR1 SGHRS, CDR2 YFSETQ. In nucleotides, the CDR3 is TGCGCCAGCAGCTTACAGGCCCCTGAAGCTCTCTTT. Translated, it gives CASSLQAPEALF.

This sequence joins TRBV3-1 and TRBJ2-1; D possibly corresponds to TRBD1 (6 bases). CDR3 length: 17 amino acids. Per germline, CDR1 LGHDT and CDR2 YNNKEL (reference sequence). The V and J ends lost 2 bases and 6 bases respectively, with 20 bases between them. The CDR3 DNA is TGTGCCAGCAGCCAAACGGGTGGACAGTCCCATCGCAATGAGCAGTTCTTC. Translation gives CASSQTGGQSHRNEQFF.

A remark on this clonotype: A much larger clone sits a single nucleotide away, making a read error possible. The gene calls are TRBV5-1 and TRBJ2-1, with D hard to call. This CDR3 contains 15 residues. From germline, CDR1 is SGHRS and CDR2 YFSETQ. The V end was cut by 4 bases, the J end by 10 bases, with 21 bases between. CDR3 region: CASSGSLAQVGEQFF. CDR3 nucleotide sequence: TGCGCCAGCAGCGGGTCATTGGCTCAGGTAGGCGAGCAGTTCTTC.

This clonotype came up many times. The CDR3 region has the DNA TGTGCCTGGACAGGGGATCTGAACACTGAAGCTTTCTTT. Its protein product is CAWTGDLNTEAFF. The genes are TRBV30 and TRBJ1-1, with D possibly being TRBD1 (6 bases). Germline V gene data show CDR1 as GTSNPN and CDR2 as SVGIG (reference sequence). The CDR3 is 13 residues long. The germline V and J ends were trimmed by 4 bases and 0 bases, with 9 bases remaining between them.

This clonotype was recorded many times. The J gene is TRBJ2-1, the V gene TRBV3-1; maybe TRBD1 (6 bases). Per germline, CDR1 LGHDT and CDR2 YNNKEL (reference sequence). The CDR3 spans 12 residues. The V and J ends lost 0 bases and 12 bases respectively, with 9 bases between them. The CDR3 bases are TGTGCCAGCAGCCAAGAGGTGACAGGGCAGTTCTTC. Protein product: CASSQEVTGQFF.

This clonotype turned up a few times. A much larger clone is a single base away; this may be a read error. The V and J genes are TRBV12-3 or TRBV12-4 and TRBJ1-5; 9 nucleotides line up with TRBD1. The CDR3 consists of 15 residues. With V trimmed by 6 bases and J by 1 base, 4 bases remained unmatched. DNA of the CDR3: TGTGCCAGCAGACCCGGGACAGGGAGCAATCAGCCCCAGCATTTT. Protein: CASRPGTGSNQPQHF.

Turning to this clonotype: Being one base from a much bigger clone, this may be a read error. The CDR3: CSTRVPSGGYNEQFF. The DNA of the CDR3 is TGCAGTACTAGAGTACCCAGCGGGGGGTACAATGAGCAGTTCTTC. V is TRBV20-1 and J is TRBJ2-1; 9 bases are a match to TRBD2. Germline CDR1 is DFQATT and CDR2 is SNEGSKA (reference sequence). The CDR3 has 15 residues.

In this sample, this clonotype turned up a few times. This rearrangement joins TRBV7-2 to TRBJ1-2; D may be TRBD1 (6 bases). The length of the CDR3 is 14 residues. Trimming left V 5 bases short and J 8 bases short, with 18 bases between. Germline V gene data show CDR1 as SGHTA and CDR2 as FQGNSA. CDR3 bases: TGTGCCAGCAGCGCAGGACACAGGGCAGGGGGCTACACCTTC. As protein: CASSAGHRAGGYTF.

This chain links TRBV24-1 with TRBJ1-5; D is undetermined. The CDR3 length is 12 residues. Trimming removed 8 bases from V and 4 bases from J, with 8 bases in between. CDR1 is KGHDR and CDR2 is SFDVKD in the germline V gene. The CDR3 region is CATNDDNQPQHF. In nucleotides, the CDR3 is TGTGCCACCAATGACGATAATCAGCCCCAGCATTTT.

The sample holds many counts of this clonotype. The chain joins TRBV5-1 to TRBJ1-2; no reliable D call. Germline V gene sequence: CDR1 SGHRS, CDR2 YFSETQ. The V and J ends lost 0 bases and 0 bases respectively, with 6 bases between them. The CDR3 has 14 amino acids. CDR3 in amino acids: CASSLAVSNYGYTF. The CDR3 region has the DNA TGCGCCAGCAGCTTGGCGGTTTCTAACTATGGCTACACCTTC.

This clonotype was counted many times. V usage is TRBV6-1 and J usage is TRBJ2-7; D call uncertain. This CDR3 is 14 amino acids long. The germline V gene has CDR1 MNHNS and CDR2 SASEGT. Trimming cost V 4 bases and J 1 base, with 11 bases left between them. The CDR3 nucleotides are TGTGCCAGCAGTGCCTACCACGGATCCTACGAGCAGTACTTC. This codes for CASSAYHGSYEQYF.

The table lists this clonotype with a few counts. The V call is TRBV7-3, the J call TRBJ1-5; D is uncertain. This CDR3 is 17 amino acids long. CDR1 SGHTA and CDR2 FQGTGA come from the germline V gene. With 5 bases removed from V and 2 bases from J, the gap between germline ends came to 19 bases. CDR3 DNA sequence: TGTGCCAGCAGCCCGGGATTGAGGGAGTTAGGCAATCAGCCCCAGCATTTT. This translates into CASSPGLRELGNQPQHF.

The rearrangement uses TRBV12-3 or TRBV12-4 and TRBJ2-5; D may match TRBD1 or TRBD2 (6 bases each). V shed 4 bases and J shed 5 bases, with 14 bases lying between them. The CDR3 runs to 14 residues. CDR3 in amino acids: CASSSGAGRETQYF. The DNA of the CDR3 is TGTGCCAGCAGTTCGGGGGCGGGGCGGGAGACCCAGTACTTC.

This clonotype has more than one count but fewer than ten. This chain uses TRBV18 with TRBJ2-7, with D perhaps matching TRBD2 (6 bases). The CDR3 length is 14 residues. Germline CDR1 and CDR2: KGHSH and LQKENI. V shed 3 bases and J shed 5 bases, with 14 bases lying between them. CDR3 DNA: TGTGCCAGCTCACCTACCGGGACTCCGAACGAGCAGTACTTC. It codes for CASSPTGTPNEQYF.

The V and J genes are TRBV5-4 and TRBJ2-1, with unresolved D. Trimming left V 3 bases short and J 6 bases short, with 22 bases between. Germline lookup yields CDR1 SGHNT and CDR2 YYREEE (reference sequence). The CDR3 spans 17 residues. The CDR3 bases are TGTGCCAGCAGCTCCCAAATAACACGTTTCTTTTCCAATGAGCAGTTCTTC. It specifies CASSSQITRFFSNEQFF. Complete variable domain (other parts from reference TRBV5-4 and TRBJ2-1): ETGVTQSPTHLIKTRGQQVTLRCSSQSGHNTVSWYQQALGQGPQFIFQYYREEENGRGNFPPRFSGLQFPNYSSELNVNALELDDSALYLCASSSQITRFFSNEQFFGPGTRLTVL.

As concerns this clonotype: Since a much larger clone is just one base distant, this may be a read error. V is TRBV11-2 and J is TRBJ2-5; D possibly corresponds to TRBD1 (6 bases). CDR3 length: 14 residues. In germline, CDR1 is SGHAT, CDR2 FQNNGV. CDR3 protein: CTSSYRQDQETQYF. The CDR3 DNA reads as TGTACCAGCAGCTATCGACAGGACCAAGAGACCCAGTACTTC.

The sample holds many counts of this clonotype. This sequence joins TRBV10-3 and TRBJ2-1; D perhaps matches TRBD1 (6 bases). CDR1 is ENHRY and CDR2 is SYGVKD in the germline V gene. Trimming left V 3 bases short and J 9 bases short, with 18 bases between. The CDR3 runs 15 residues. DNA for the CDR3: TGTGCCATCAGTGAATTGGTACAGGGCCCAGTTGAGCAGTTCTTC. Translating it yields CAISELVQGPVEQFF.

V is TRBV29-1 and J is TRBJ2-1; the match to TRBD2 covers 8 bases. CDR1 SQVTM and CDR2 ANQGSEA come from the germline V gene. The CDR3 covers 15 residues. The ends lost 7 bases at V and 8 bases at J; junction bases unmatched: 16. The CDR3 spells CSAPGPGGFSDEQFF. The CDR3 DNA follows: TGCAGCGCCCCGGGGCCGGGGGGGTTTAGCGATGAGCAGTTCTTC.

The chain couples TRBV15 to TRBJ2-1; D remains ambiguous. This CDR3 has 14 residues. V was pared by 2 bases and J by 6 bases, with 11 bases between. The V gene's germline CDR1 is LNHNV and CDR2 YYDKDF (reference sequence). CDR3 loop: CATSRPQSANEQFF. DNA for the CDR3: TGTGCCACCAGCAGACCCCAAAGCGCCAATGAGCAGTTCTTC.

In this sample, this clonotype turned up many times. The CDR3 region has the DNA TGTGCCAGCAGCTTAGTTAGGGGGCTTGAAGCTTTCTTT. This translates into CASSLVRGLEAFF. This chain joins TRBV13 and TRBJ1-1; 7 nucleotides align to TRBD1. V shed 1 base, J shed 7 bases, and the junction held 3 bases outside the gene matches. The CDR3 contains 13 residues. Germline CDR1 reads PRHDT; CDR2 reads FYEKMQ (reference sequence).

This clonotype was seen only a few times. The chain links TRBV12-3 or TRBV12-4 to TRBJ1-1; D unresolved. Trimming took 5 bases from V and 4 from J, leaving 17 bases between them. This CDR3 contains 15 residues. CDR3 protein: CASSTPYSLSTEAFF. As DNA, the CDR3 is TGTGCCAGCAGTACCCCCTACAGCCTAAGCACTGAAGCTTTCTTT.

This clonotype was seen at least ten times. The chain is built from TRBV11-2 and TRBJ2-7; D may be TRBD2 (5 bases). This CDR3 is built from 13 residues. Trimming pared 2 bases from V and 4 bases from J, leaving 9 bases between. CDR1 is SGHAT and CDR2 is FQNNGV in the germline V gene. The CDR3 region has the DNA TGTGCCAGCAGCTTAAGGAGGCCATACGAGCAGTACTTC. This encodes CASSLRRPYEQYF.

The V and J genes are TRBV19 and TRBJ1-3; the D is unclear. V lost 3 bases and J 8 bases, leaving 11 bases between the germline ends. CDR1 is LNHDA, CDR2 SQIVND, per germline (reference sequence). CDR3 size: 13 residues. The CDR3 is CASSIFSRHTIYF. The DNA for the CDR3 is TGTGCCAGTAGTATTTTCAGCCGCCACACCATATATTTT.

Many counts were recorded for this clonotype. The V gene is TRBV3-1, the J gene TRBJ1-1, with 8 bases matching TRBD1. V was pared by 1 base and J by 5 bases, with 3 bases of the junction left unmatched. The CDR3 is made up of 14 amino acids. Germline V CDR1 and CDR2: LGHDT, YNNKEL (reference sequence). The CDR3 here is CASSQGTGLTEAFF. CDR3 DNA sequence: TGTGCCAGCAGCCAAGGGACAGGGCTTACTGAAGCTTTCTTT.